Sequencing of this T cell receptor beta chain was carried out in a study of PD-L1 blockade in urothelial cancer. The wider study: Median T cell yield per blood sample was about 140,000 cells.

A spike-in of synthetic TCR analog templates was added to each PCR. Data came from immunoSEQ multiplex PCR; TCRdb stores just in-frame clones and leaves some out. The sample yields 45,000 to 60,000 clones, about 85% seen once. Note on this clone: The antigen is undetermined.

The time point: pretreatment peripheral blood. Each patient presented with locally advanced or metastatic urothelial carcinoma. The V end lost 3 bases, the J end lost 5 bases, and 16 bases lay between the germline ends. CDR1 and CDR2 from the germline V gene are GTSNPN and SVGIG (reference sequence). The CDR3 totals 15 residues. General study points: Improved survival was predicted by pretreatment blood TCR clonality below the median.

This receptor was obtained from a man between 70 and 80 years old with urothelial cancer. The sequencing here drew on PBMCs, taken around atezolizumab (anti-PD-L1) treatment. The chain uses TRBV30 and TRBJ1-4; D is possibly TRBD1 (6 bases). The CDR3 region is CAWRPLDRSNEKLFF. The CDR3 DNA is TGTGCCTGGAGGCCCTTAGACAGGAGCAATGAAAAACTGTTTTTT.